Described below is a single T cell receptor (beta chain) sequence and its context. Trimming removed 5 bases at V and 4 bases at J, with 20 bases between. Germline CDR1 is LNHDA and CDR2 is SQIVND (reference sequence). The CDR3 loop spans 16 amino acids. Here immunoSEQ multiplex PCR was the method, and the copy in TCRdb shows in-frame clones only, minus some. This table holds tens of thousands of clones, 98% found once. These data are taken from a study of technical replicates of blood from several donors. V gene TRBV19 combines with J gene TRBJ1-2; possibly TRBD1 for D (5 bases). The sequenced sample was T cells isolated from PBMCs. The clonotype was recovered from a human donor in good health. The CDR3 DNA follows: TGTGCCAGTAGTCTACCATGGACAAGAAAGACCTATGGCTACACCTTC. It translates to CASSLPWTRKTYGYTF.